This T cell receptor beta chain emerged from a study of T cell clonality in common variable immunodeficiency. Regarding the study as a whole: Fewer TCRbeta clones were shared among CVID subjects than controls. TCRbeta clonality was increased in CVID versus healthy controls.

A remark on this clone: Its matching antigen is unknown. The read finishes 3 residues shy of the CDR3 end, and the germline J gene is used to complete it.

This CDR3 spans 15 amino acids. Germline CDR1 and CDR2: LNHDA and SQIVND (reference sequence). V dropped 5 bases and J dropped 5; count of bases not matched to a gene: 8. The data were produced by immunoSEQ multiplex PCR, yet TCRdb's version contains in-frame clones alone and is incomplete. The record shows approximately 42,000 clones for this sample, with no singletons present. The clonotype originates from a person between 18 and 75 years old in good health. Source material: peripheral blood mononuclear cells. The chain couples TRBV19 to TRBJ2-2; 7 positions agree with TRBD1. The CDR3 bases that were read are TGTGCCAGTAGTGTGGGGGACAGACGTACCGGGGAG. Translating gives CASSVGDRRTGE. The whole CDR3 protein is CASSVGDRRTGELFF.